These 24 T cell receptor beta chains originate from one sample sequenced in a study of blood T cells in healthy people across ages. The use of a sample-barcoded 5' primer and a J-beta primer mix characterized a second PCR of roughly 7 to 11 cycles. TCRdb re-derived calls from the 5' RACE reads in MiXCR, one entry per CDR3 protein. This table holds 1.5 million to 2 million distinct CDR3 sequences, 34% found once. Sequencing used blood. These receptors were taken from a woman aged 25 to 39 in good health.

This clonotype was detected only a few times. This sequence joins TRBV20-1 and TRBJ2-3; 10 bases are shared with TRBD2. In germline, CDR1 is DFQATT, CDR2 SNEGSKA (reference sequence). The ends lost 6 bases at V and 4 bases at J; junction bases unmatched: 10. CDR3 length equals 15 residues. CDR3 amino acids: CSAPNQREGPDTQYF. The DNA of the CDR3 is TGCAGTGCCCCAAACCAGCGGGAGGGGCCAGATACGCAGTATTTT.

The chain is built from TRBV12-3 or TRBV12-4 and TRBJ1-1; D remains unclear. The CDR3 is made up of 15 amino acids. V was clipped by 5 bases and J by 0 bases, with 13 bases between them. The CDR3 sequence is CASSPLMSVNTEAFF. The DNA of the CDR3 is TGTGCCAGCAGTCCACTAATGTCGGTGAACACTGAAGCTTTCTTT.

The chain employs TRBV3-1 and TRBJ2-1, with 13 bases that match TRBD2. Trimming cost V 6 bases and J 7 bases; bases outside gene matches: 3. Germline V gene sequence: CDR1 LGHDT, CDR2 YNNKEL (reference sequence). This CDR3 comprises 14 residues. The CDR3 region is CASRWTSGGNEQFF. CDR3 DNA sequence: TGTGCCAGCAGGTGGACTAGCGGGGGAAATGAGCAGTTCTTC.

A single count supports this clonotype. The genes are TRBV10-1 and TRBJ2-1; a possible D gene is TRBD2 (6 bases). V was shortened by 2 bases and J by 9 bases, with 14 bases between the two germline ends. The germline V gene encodes CDR1 WNHNN and CDR2 SYGVQD (reference sequence). The CDR3 sequence is 14 residues long. This CDR3 is CASSERSSAGEQFF. The CDR3 DNA follows: TGCGCCAGCAGTGAGCGGTCTAGCGCGGGTGAGCAGTTCTTC.

In this sample, this clonotype turned up a few times. A single base separates this from a much larger clone, so it may be a read error. The chain is built from TRBV29-1 and TRBJ2-5; 9 nucleotides align to TRBD2. There are 13 residues in the CDR3. From germline, CDR1 is SQVTM and CDR2 ANQGSEA. CDR3 residues: CSVDATSGETRYF. CDR3 DNA: TGCAGCGTTGACGCGACTAGCGGAGAGACCCGGTACTTC.

V usage is TRBV7-8 and J usage is TRBJ2-1; perhaps TRBD1 as D (5 bases). Germline CDR1 reads SGHVS; CDR2 reads FQNEAQ. The CDR3 is 15 amino acids. Trimming stripped 0 bases from V and 5 bases from J, with 11 bases between. In DNA, the CDR3 is TGTGCCAGCAGCTTAGCGCCTGGGGCAGACAATGAGCAGTTCTTC. It is translated as CASSLAPGADNEQFF.

This clonotype showed up many times. The chain is built from TRBV10-3 and TRBJ2-1, with TRBD2 matching 12 bases. In germline, CDR1 is ENHRY, CDR2 SYGVKD. V lost 4 bases and J lost 7; bases outside the gene matches: 8. There are 16 residues in the CDR3. The CDR3 is CAISGRLAGEGNEQFF. The DNA for the CDR3 is TGTGCCATCAGTGGTCGACTAGCGGGGGAGGGTAATGAGCAGTTCTTC.

This clonotype was counted only a few times. J is TRBJ2-5 and V is TRBV5-1; 8 nucleotides line up with TRBD2. Losses at the gene ends were 0 bases for V and 2 bases for J; bases not matched to a gene: 6. The CDR3 length is 16 residues. Germline CDR1 SGHRS, CDR2 YFSETQ. The CDR3 here is CASSLDRTSFQETQYF. The CDR3 nucleotides are TGCGCCAGCAGCTTGGATCGGACTAGCTTTCAAGAGACCCAGTACTTC.

The rearrangement uses TRBV20-1 and TRBJ2-1, with D uncertain. Germline-derived CDR1 and CDR2 are DFQATT and SNEGSKA (reference sequence). The CDR3 is 13 amino acids. The germline V and J ends were trimmed by 1 base and 9 bases, with 13 bases remaining between them. In DNA, the CDR3 is TGCAGTGCTAGAGTGAGGAGCGATCGTGAGCAGTTCTTC. Amino acid sequence: CSARVRSDREQFF.

The V gene is TRBV6-1, the J gene TRBJ1-5; 7 bases are a match to TRBD1. Germline V gene sequence: CDR1 MNHNS, CDR2 SASEGT. With 2 bases clipped from V and 3 bases from J, the junction kept 1 base outside the gene matches. This CDR3 is built from 14 residues. The CDR3 region is CASSERGHNQPQHF. CDR3 nucleotide sequence: TGTGCCAGCAGTGAAAGGGGGCACAATCAGCCCCAGCATTTT.

The chain has TRBV20-1 and TRBJ1-5; D is unclear. CDR3 length: 16 amino acids. Germline lookup yields CDR1 DFQATT and CDR2 SNEGSKA (reference sequence). The V end lost 2 bases, the J end lost 4 bases, and 18 bases lay between the germline ends. The CDR3, as DNA: TGCAGTGCTAGAAATCAGAGGGCAGCATTAAATCAGCCCCAGCATTTT. Its protein product is CSARNQRAALNQPQHF.

The CDR3 is CASSPIPGLGSDEQYF. The DNA of the CDR3 is TGTGCCAGCTCACCGATACCGGGACTGGGATCCGACGAGCAGTACTTC. The chain links TRBV18 to TRBJ2-7, with D perhaps TRBD2 (6 bases). The CDR3 is 16 residues long. V was trimmed by 3 bases and J by 5 bases, leaving 20 bases between them. Germline CDR1 KGHSH, CDR2 LQKENI.

This sequence joins TRBV12-3 or TRBV12-4 and TRBJ2-3; tentatively, D is TRBD2 (6 bases). There are 15 residues in the CDR3. V shed 2 bases and J shed 4 bases, with 13 bases lying between them. CDR3 protein: CASSLSSGTADTQYF. Here the CDR3 DNA reads TGTGCCAGCAGTTTAAGTAGCGGAACCGCAGATACGCAGTATTTT.

This sequence joins TRBV21-1 and TRBJ2-2; the table's D call TRBD1 went unverified against the DNA. TRBV21-1 is given as a pseudogene. The CDR3 is 19 amino acids. CDR3 amino acids: CASSKESRGTGPNTGELFF. The DNA of the CDR3 is TGTGCCAGCAGCAAAGAGTCTCGTGGGACAGGGCCGAACACCGGGGAGCTGTTTTTT.

In its sample, this clonotype was seen a few times. The chain uses TRBV20-1 and TRBJ2-3; no firm D call. The CDR3 extends over 14 amino acids. The germline V gene has CDR1 DFQATT and CDR2 SNEGSKA (reference sequence). Deletions cut 3 bases from V and 0 bases from J, with 10 bases between. For the CDR3, the DNA is TGCAGTGCTAGTCACAGAAAAAGCACAGATACGCAGTATTTT. This encodes CSASHRKSTDTQYF.

This clonotype was seen repeatedly, ten times or more. The V gene is TRBV20-1, the J gene TRBJ1-5; D call uncertain. Trimming removed 0 bases at V and 5 bases at J, with 14 bases between. Germline loops: CDR1 DFQATT, CDR2 SNEGSKA (reference sequence). CDR3 length: 15 residues. CDR3 residues: CSARDYGFPDQPQHF. CDR3 DNA sequence: TGCAGTGCTAGAGATTATGGGTTCCCCGATCAGCCCCAGCATTTT.

With regard to this clonotype: This clone may be a read error of a much larger clone one base away. The chain links TRBV20-1 to TRBJ2-7, with 10 bases fitting TRBD2. This CDR3 contains 16 residues. V lost 3 bases and J lost 2; bases outside the gene matches: 10. The germline V gene has CDR1 DFQATT and CDR2 SNEGSKA (reference sequence). The CDR3 is CSARGLARLYTYEQYF. As DNA, the CDR3 is TGCAGTGCTAGGGGACTAGCGAGGCTCTATACCTACGAGCAGTACTTC.

A remark on this clonotype: This sequence may be a read error, since a much larger clone differs from it by one base. The rearrangement links TRBV10-3 to TRBJ1-5; the D is unclear. The CDR3 sequence is 13 residues long. In germline, CDR1 is ENHRY, CDR2 SYGVKD. The CDR3 region is CAIRESGNQPQHF. As DNA, the CDR3 is TGTGCCATCAGGGAGTCCGGCAATCAGCCCCAGCATTTT.

This clonotype has just a few counts. This rearrangement joins TRBV7-3 to TRBJ2-5; 7 bases agree with TRBD1. In germline, CDR1 is SGHTA, CDR2 FQGTGA. V lost 6 bases and J lost 5; bases outside the gene matches: 15. The CDR3 is 16 amino acids. This CDR3 is CASSLDRVRPSETQYF. CDR3 nucleotide sequence: TGTGCCAGCAGTTTAGACAGGGTCCGGCCAAGTGAGACCCAGTACTTC.

The rearrangement uses TRBV10-2 and TRBJ1-1, with a tentative D call TRBD1 (6 bases). In germline, CDR1 is WSHSY, CDR2 SAAADI. The V end lost 0 bases, the J end lost 0 bases, and 8 bases lay between the germline ends. CDR3 length equals 15 residues. CDR3 nucleotide sequence: TGCGCCAGCAGTGAGTCTAGGGGGGTGAACACTGAAGCTTTCTTT. It is translated as CASSESRGVNTEAFF.

This clonotype was detected a few times. The chain links TRBV4-1 to TRBJ1-4; TRBD1 might be the D (5 bases). The CDR3 contains 15 residues. V dropped 0 bases and J dropped 8 bases, with 13 bases sitting between them. Germline lookup yields CDR1 MGHRA and CDR2 YSYEKL. The DNA for the CDR3 is TGCGCCAGCAGCCAAGATCCAGGGAACAGGGAAAAACTGTTTTTT. Protein sequence: CASSQDPGNREKLFF.

This chain joins TRBV28 and TRBJ2-5; TRBD2 agrees at 9 bases. The trim removed 5 bases at V and 1 base at J, leaving 14 bases unmatched. CDR1 and CDR2 from the germline V gene are MDHEN and SYDVKM. This CDR3 has 18 residues. The CDR3 sequence: CASSPTRAGGPSQETQYF. CDR3 in DNA: TGTGCCAGCAGTCCGACCCGGGCGGGAGGGCCTAGCCAAGAGACCCAGTACTTC.

This clonotype was counted between two and nine times. The J gene is TRBJ2-3, the V gene TRBV3-1; 7 bases agree with TRBD2. CDR1 is LGHDT and CDR2 is YNNKEL in the germline V gene (reference sequence). The CDR3 totals 14 residues. Trimming cost V 10 bases and J 0 bases; bases outside gene matches: 7. CDR3 loop: CATTGRGSTDTQYF. The CDR3, as DNA: TGTGCCACCACGGGGCGGGGGAGCACAGATACGCAGTATTTT.

This clonotype was seen a handful of times. The gene calls are TRBV20-1 and TRBJ2-7; 10 bases map to TRBD2. The CDR3 loop spans 16 amino acids. With V trimmed by 3 bases and J by 1 base, 9 bases remained unmatched. Germline loops: CDR1 DFQATT, CDR2 SNEGSKA (reference sequence). The CDR3 coding sequence is TGCAGTGCTAGTAGGGTAGCGGGAGGTTCTTCCTACGAGCAGTACTTC. Amino acids: CSASRVAGGSSYEQYF.